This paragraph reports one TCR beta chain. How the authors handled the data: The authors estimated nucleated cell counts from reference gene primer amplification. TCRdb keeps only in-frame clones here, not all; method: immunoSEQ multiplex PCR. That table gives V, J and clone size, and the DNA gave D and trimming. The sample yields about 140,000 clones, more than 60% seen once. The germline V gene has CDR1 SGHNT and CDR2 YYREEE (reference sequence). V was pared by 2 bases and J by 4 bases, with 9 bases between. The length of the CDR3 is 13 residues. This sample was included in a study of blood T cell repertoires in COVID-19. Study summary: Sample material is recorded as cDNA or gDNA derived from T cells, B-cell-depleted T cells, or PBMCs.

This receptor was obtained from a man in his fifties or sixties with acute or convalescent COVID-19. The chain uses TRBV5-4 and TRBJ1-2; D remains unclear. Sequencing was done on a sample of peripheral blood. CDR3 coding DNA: TGTGCCAGCAGCTTTGAGGGAAGCTATGGCTACACCTTC. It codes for CASSFEGSYGYTF.